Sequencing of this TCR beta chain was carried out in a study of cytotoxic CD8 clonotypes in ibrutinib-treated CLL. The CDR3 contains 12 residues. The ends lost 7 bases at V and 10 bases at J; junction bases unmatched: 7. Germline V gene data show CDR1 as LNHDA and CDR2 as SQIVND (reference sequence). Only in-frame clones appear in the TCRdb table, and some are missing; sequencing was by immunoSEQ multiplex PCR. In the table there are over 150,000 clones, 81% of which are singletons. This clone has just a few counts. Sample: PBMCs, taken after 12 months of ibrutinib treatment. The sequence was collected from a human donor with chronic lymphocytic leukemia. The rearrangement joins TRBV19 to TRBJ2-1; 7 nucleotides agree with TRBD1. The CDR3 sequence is CASTPSGGEQFF. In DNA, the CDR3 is TGTGCCAGTACCCCTTCAGGGGGAGAGCAGTTCTTC.